This T cell receptor (beta chain) was sequenced in a study of T cells in Graves' hyperthyroidism and ophthalmopathy. Amplified TCR beta CDR3 regions derived from RNA transcripts. Researchers ran a first-round RT-PCR on the TCR CDR3 using the HTBI primer set. TCRdb passed the multiplex PCR reads through MiXCR, listing each CDR3 protein once. The table lists fewer than 900,000 distinct CDR3 sequences, 15% to 20% of them singletons. J was trimmed by 2 bases and V by 3 bases; bases with no gene match: 5. This CDR3 has 17 residues. CDR1 KGHSH and CDR2 LQKENI come from the germline V gene. Graves' hyperthyroidism showing no ophthalmopathy progression within 18 months was considered stable. Clinical symptoms, serum thyroxine and TRAb, thyroid ultrasound and orbital computed tomography together formed the diagnostic basis. The PBMCs were sourced from fresh peripheral blood (less than 11 ml).

Sequences were obtained from blood. This receptor was obtained from a man between 18 and 29 years old with Graves' hyperthyroidism. This sequence joins TRBV18 and TRBJ2-2, with 11 positions matching TRBD2. The CDR3 spells CASSPTTSGVNTGELFF. CDR3 DNA sequence: TGTGCCAGCTCACCGACGACTAGCGGGGTCAACACCGGGGAGCTGTTTTTT.